This is a list of T cell receptor beta chains from one sample in a study of blood T cell repertoires in COVID-19. Method: immunoSEQ multiplex PCR; TCRdb's copy keeps in-frame clones and lacks some. Of more than 60,000 clones in the sample, around 80% are singletons; the top ten hold roughly 13%. The sequenced material came from peripheral blood. The receptors derive from a woman over 75 with acute or convalescent COVID-19. The CDR3 runs from the conserved cysteine through the conserved F or W. The D gene is left open where the match is weak. Where a row states a size, it is once, few, many or the class of an expanded clone; other rows omit it.

V gene: TRBV4-1; D gene: .; clone size: once; CDR3 length: 14; J gene: TRBJ2-5; CDR3 DNA: TGCGCCAGCAGGAGGCTTGGGACATCGGAGACCCAGTACTTC; CDR3 protein: CASRRLGTSETQYF
V gene: TRBV6-2/TRBV6-3; D gene: .; clone size: few; CDR3 length: 13; J gene: TRBJ1-5; CDR3 DNA: TGTGCCAGCAGTGCGGGGTTCGTTCAGCCCCAGCATTTT; CDR3 protein: CASSAGFVQPQHF
V gene: TRBV7-3; D gene: .; clone size: .; CDR3 length: 15; J gene: TRBJ2-1; CDR3 DNA: TGTGCCAGCAGCCCGGAAGGGGCGGCTTACAATGAGCAGTTCTTC; CDR3 protein: CASSPEGAAYNEQFF
V gene: TRBV2; D gene: .; clone size: .; CDR3 length: 16; J gene: TRBJ2-4; CDR3 DNA: TGTGCCAGCAGCTACATTGAGGGGGAAGTCAAAAACATTCAGTACTTC; CDR3 protein: CASSYIEGEVKNIQYF
V gene: TRBV5-8; D gene: .; clone size: .; CDR3 length: 16; J gene: TRBJ2-2; CDR3 DNA: TGTGCCAGCAGCTTGGGATCGGCGGGTGCTACCGGGGAGCTGTTTTTT; CDR3 protein: CASSLGSAGATGELFF
V gene: TRBV7-9; D gene: .; clone size: .; CDR3 length: 11; J gene: TRBJ2-7; CDR3 DNA: TGTGCCAGCAGCCCTCAGTACGAGCAGTACTTC; CDR3 protein: CASSPQYEQYF
V gene: TRBV15; D gene: TRBD2; clone size: .; CDR3 length: 15; J gene: TRBJ2-3; CDR3 DNA: TGTGCCACCACCCGCGGGGGGGTTAAAACAGATACGCAGTATTTT; CDR3 protein: CATTRGGVKTDTQYF
V gene: TRBV27; D gene: TRBD1; clone size: .; CDR3 length: 15; J gene: TRBJ1-2; CDR3 DNA: TGTGCCAGCAGACAGACAGGGGGCTCGGACTATGGCTACACCTTC; CDR3 protein: CASRQTGGSDYGYTF
V gene: TRBV6-6; D gene: TRBD2; clone size: .; CDR3 length: 16; J gene: TRBJ2-3; CDR3 DNA: TGTGCCACCCTCGACCCGACTAGCGGGACCACAGATACGCAGTATTTT; CDR3 protein: CATLDPTSGTTDTQYF
V gene: TRBV28; D gene: TRBD1; clone size: .; CDR3 length: 16; J gene: TRBJ2-5; CDR3 DNA: TGTGCCAGCAGTTCACCCACAGGGGTCCGTCAAGAGACCCAGTACTTC; CDR3 protein: CASSSPTGVRQETQYF
V gene: TRBV24-1; D gene: TRBD1; clone size: .; CDR3 length: 13; J gene: TRBJ1-2; CDR3 DNA: TGTGCCACCAGTGACCTTGGACAGGGTCGCTACACCTTC; CDR3 protein: CATSDLGQGRYTF
V gene: TRBV6-2/TRBV6-3; D gene: TRBD2; clone size: .; CDR3 length: 17; J gene: TRBJ2-1; CDR3 DNA: TGTGCCAGCAGTTACTCTCCAACTAGCGGGATTTACAATGAGCAGTTCTTC; CDR3 protein: CASSYSPTSGIYNEQFF
V gene: TRBV12-3/TRBV12-4; D gene: .; clone size: .; CDR3 length: 13; J gene: TRBJ1-2; CDR3 DNA: TGTGCCAGCAGTTTTTTCGGGAAGGGTAGCTACACCTTC; CDR3 protein: CASSFFGKGSYTF
V gene: TRBV27; D gene: TRBD1; clone size: .; CDR3 length: 15; J gene: TRBJ1-4; CDR3 DNA: TGTGCCAGCAGTTTCCCGGACAGGCTGCGGGAAAAACTGTTTTTT; CDR3 protein: CASSFPDRLREKLFF
V gene: TRBV6-5; D gene: TRBD1; clone size: .; CDR3 length: 14; J gene: TRBJ2-7; CDR3 DNA: TGTGCCAGCAGTTACAGGACAGGGTACGACGAGCAGTACTTC; CDR3 protein: CASSYRTGYDEQYF
V gene: TRBV7-7; D gene: TRBD1; clone size: .; CDR3 length: 17; J gene: TRBJ2-5; CDR3 DNA: TGTGCCAGCAGCCATAAAAAGCCGGGACAGGATCAAGAGACCCAGTACTTC; CDR3 protein: CASSHKKPGQDQETQYF
V gene: TRBV27; D gene: .; clone size: .; CDR3 length: 16; J gene: TRBJ2-1; CDR3 DNA: TGTGCCAGCAGTTCCCGACGGGACAACTCCTACAATGAGCAGTTCTTC; CDR3 protein: CASSSRRDNSYNEQFF
V gene: TRBV5-5; D gene: TRBD2; clone size: .; CDR3 length: 16; J gene: TRBJ2-7; CDR3 DNA: TGTGCCAGCAGCTCCCCCGGGACTAGCGGGAGTGGCGAGCAGTACTTC; CDR3 protein: CASSSPGTSGSGEQYF
V gene: TRBV4-1; D gene: TRBD1; clone size: .; CDR3 length: 18; J gene: TRBJ1-6; CDR3 DNA: TGCGCCAGCAGCCAGGTCCCGGGACAGGGTCGATATAATTCACCCCTCCACTTT; CDR3 protein: CASSQVPGQGRYNSPLHF
V gene: TRBV6-5; D gene: TRBD1; clone size: .; CDR3 length: 14; J gene: TRBJ1-5; CDR3 DNA: TGTGCCAGCAGACCGACAGGGGGCGGGCAGCCCCAGCATTTT; CDR3 protein: CASRPTGGGQPQHF
V gene: TRBV27; D gene: .; clone size: .; CDR3 length: 12; J gene: TRBJ2-3; CDR3 DNA: TGTGCCAGATCTCGATGGCCGGATACGCAGTATTTT; CDR3 protein: CARSRWPDTQYF
V gene: TRBV19; D gene: .; clone size: .; CDR3 length: 18; J gene: TRBJ1-1; CDR3 DNA: TGTGCCAGTAGTATAATTGGGGGGAGGGTCAGTTTAGGAACTGAAGCTTTCTTT; CDR3 protein: CASSIIGGRVSLGTEAFF
V gene: TRBV5-6; D gene: .; clone size: once; CDR3 length: 17; J gene: TRBJ1-6; CDR3 DNA: TGTGCCAGCAGCTCCCCGCCCCGCACGGGTAGAAATTCACCCCTCCACTTT; CDR3 protein: CASSSPPRTGRNSPLHF
V gene: TRBV3-1/TRBV3-2; D gene: .; clone size: once; CDR3 length: 16; J gene: TRBJ2-2; CDR3 DNA: TGTGCCAGCAGCCAACTAAGCTTTAGTTACACCGGGGAGCTGTTTTTT; CDR3 protein: CASSQLSFSYTGELFF
V gene: TRBV27; D gene: .; clone size: .; CDR3 length: 13; J gene: TRBJ1-5; CDR3 DNA: TGTGCCAGCAGTCCCCGACTGAGTCAGCCCCAGCATTTT; CDR3 protein: CASSPRLSQPQHF
V gene: TRBV27; D gene: .; clone size: .; CDR3 length: 17; J gene: TRBJ2-1; CDR3 DNA: TGTGCCAGCAGTTTAACCCCGGGGAGCACATTCTACAATGAGCAGTTCTTC; CDR3 protein: CASSLTPGSTFYNEQFF
V gene: TRBV15; D gene: .; clone size: .; CDR3 length: 16; J gene: TRBJ2-6; CDR3 DNA: TGTGCCACCAGTCGGGACTGGGTCTCTGGGGCCAACGTCCTGACTTTC; CDR3 protein: CATSRDWVSGANVLTF
V gene: TRBV6-4; D gene: .; clone size: .; CDR3 length: 13; J gene: TRBJ1-6; CDR3 DNA: TGTGCCAGCAGTGCTCGGGGTGATTCACCCCTCCACTTT; CDR3 protein: CASSARGDSPLHF
V gene: TRBV11-1; D gene: TRBD1; clone size: many; CDR3 length: 15; J gene: TRBJ2-7; CDR3 DNA: TGTGCCAGCAGCTTAGAGGGACAGGCTCTCTACGAGCAGTACTTC; CDR3 protein: CASSLEGQALYEQYF
V gene: TRBV5-4; D gene: .; clone size: once; CDR3 length: 15; J gene: TRBJ2-5; CDR3 DNA: TGTGCCAGCAGCTTGGCCTCTTCCCCGAGGGAGACCCAGTACTTC; CDR3 protein: CASSLASSPRETQYF
V gene: TRBV7-8; D gene: .; clone size: .; CDR3 length: 13; J gene: TRBJ2-7; CDR3 DNA: TGTGCCAGCAGGCCCGGGATTCCATACGAGCAGTACTTC; CDR3 protein: CASRPGIPYEQYF
V gene: TRBV5-6; D gene: TRBD1; clone size: .; CDR3 length: 15; J gene: TRBJ1-5; CDR3 DNA: TGTGCCAGCAGCACCCAGGGGGTTGGCAATCAGCCCCAGCATTTT; CDR3 protein: CASSTQGVGNQPQHF
V gene: TRBV7-2; D gene: TRBD2; clone size: .; CDR3 length: 15; J gene: TRBJ2-7; CDR3 DNA: TGTGCCAGCAGCTTAGTAGGTAGCGGGAGTGGGGAGCAGTACTTC; CDR3 protein: CASSLVGSGSGEQYF
V gene: TRBV24-1; D gene: TRBD1; clone size: .; CDR3 length: 15; J gene: TRBJ2-1; CDR3 DNA: TGTGCCACCAGTGATTTGGGGACAGGGTACAATGAGCAGTTCTTC; CDR3 protein: CATSDLGTGYNEQFF
V gene: TRBV30; D gene: .; clone size: .; CDR3 length: 13; J gene: TRBJ1-1; CDR3 DNA: TGTGCCTGGAGTGTGGGCACGAACACTGAAGCTTTCTTT; CDR3 protein: CAWSVGTNTEAFF
V gene: TRBV27; D gene: TRBD1; clone size: few; CDR3 length: 14; J gene: TRBJ1-6; CDR3 DNA: TGTGCCAGCAGTTTACAGGGGGTTAATTCACCCCTCCACTTT; CDR3 protein: CASSLQGVNSPLHF
V gene: TRBV29-1; D gene: TRBD2; clone size: .; CDR3 length: 15; J gene: TRBJ2-1; CDR3 DNA: TGCAGCGCTACGACAGTCGGGACTAGCGAGGGTGAGCAGTTCTTC; CDR3 protein: CSATTVGTSEGEQFF
V gene: TRBV27; D gene: TRBD1; clone size: .; CDR3 length: 17; J gene: TRBJ1-5; CDR3 DNA: TGTGCCAGCAGTTTCCGATGGACAGGGGGAGACAATCAGCCCCAGCATTTT; CDR3 protein: CASSFRWTGGDNQPQHF
V gene: TRBV10-1; D gene: .; clone size: .; CDR3 length: 13; J gene: TRBJ1-5; CDR3 DNA: TGCGCCAGCAGTGAGGGCAGGGATCAGCCCCAGCATTTT; CDR3 protein: CASSEGRDQPQHF
V gene: TRBV28; D gene: .; clone size: once; CDR3 length: 15; J gene: TRBJ2-7; CDR3 DNA: TGTGCCAGCAGTTTACGCCCTGACAGGACCTACGAGCAGTACTTC; CDR3 protein: CASSLRPDRTYEQYF
V gene: TRBV4-1; D gene: TRBD1; clone size: once; CDR3 length: 14; J gene: TRBJ2-7; CDR3 DNA: TGCGCCAGCAGCCAAGAACAGGGGCCCTACGAGCAGTACTTC; CDR3 protein: CASSQEQGPYEQYF
V gene: TRBV5-1; D gene: .; clone size: .; CDR3 length: 17; J gene: TRBJ2-1; CDR3 DNA: TGCGCCAGCAGCTTGGCCCGGGTTGCGGGATTGTACAATGAGCAGTTCTTC; CDR3 protein: CASSLARVAGLYNEQFF
V gene: TRBV6-4; D gene: TRBD2; clone size: .; CDR3 length: 16; J gene: TRBJ2-3; CDR3 DNA: TGTGCCAGCAGTGAAGGGATAGCGGGAGGTCCAGATACGCAGTATTTT; CDR3 protein: CASSEGIAGGPDTQYF
V gene: TRBV28; D gene: TRBD2; clone size: .; CDR3 length: 15; J gene: TRBJ2-7; CDR3 DNA: TGTGCCAGCAGTGAGACTAGCGGGGGATCCTACGAGCAGTACTTC; CDR3 protein: CASSETSGGSYEQYF
V gene: TRBV28; D gene: TRBD1; clone size: once; CDR3 length: 17; J gene: TRBJ1-3; CDR3 DNA: TGTGCCAGCAGAGAGCCGGGACAGCGCGTTCCTGGAAACACCATATATTTT; CDR3 protein: CASREPGQRVPGNTIYF
V gene: TRBV4-2; D gene: .; clone size: .; CDR3 length: 15; J gene: TRBJ1-3; CDR3 DNA: TGTGCCAGCAGTAACCGGGGGGGCGAGGGAAACACCATATATTTT; CDR3 protein: CASSNRGGEGNTIYF